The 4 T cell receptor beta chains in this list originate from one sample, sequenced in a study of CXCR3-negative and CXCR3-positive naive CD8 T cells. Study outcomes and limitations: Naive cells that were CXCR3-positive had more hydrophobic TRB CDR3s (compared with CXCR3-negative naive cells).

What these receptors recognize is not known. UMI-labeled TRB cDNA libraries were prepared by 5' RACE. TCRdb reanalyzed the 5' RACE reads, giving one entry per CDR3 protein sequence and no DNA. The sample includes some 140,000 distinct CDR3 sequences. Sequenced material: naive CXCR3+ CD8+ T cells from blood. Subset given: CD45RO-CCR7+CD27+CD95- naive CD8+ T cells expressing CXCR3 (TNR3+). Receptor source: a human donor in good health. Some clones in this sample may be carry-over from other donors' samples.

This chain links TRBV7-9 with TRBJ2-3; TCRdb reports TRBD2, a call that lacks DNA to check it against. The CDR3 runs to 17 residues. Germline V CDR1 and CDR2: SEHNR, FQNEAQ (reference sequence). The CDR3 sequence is CASSPGGTSVYTDTQYF. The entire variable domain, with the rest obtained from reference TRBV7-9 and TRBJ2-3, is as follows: DTGVSQNPRHKITKRGQNVTFRCDPISEHNRLYWYRQTLGQGPEFLTYFQNEAQLEKSRLLSDRFSAERPKGSFSTLEIQRTEQGDSAMYLCASSPGGTSVYTDTQYFGPGTRLTVL.

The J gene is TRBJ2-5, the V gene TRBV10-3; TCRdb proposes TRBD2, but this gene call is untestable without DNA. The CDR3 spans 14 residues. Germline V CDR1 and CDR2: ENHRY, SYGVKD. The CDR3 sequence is CAISSSGGQETQYF.

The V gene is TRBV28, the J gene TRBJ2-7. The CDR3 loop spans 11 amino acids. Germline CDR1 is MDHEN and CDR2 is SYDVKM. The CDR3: CASSFVHEQYF.

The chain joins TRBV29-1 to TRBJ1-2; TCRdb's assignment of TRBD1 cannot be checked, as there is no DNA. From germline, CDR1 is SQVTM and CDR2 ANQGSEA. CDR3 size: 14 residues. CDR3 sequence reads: CSVERTGVYYGYTF.